This TCR beta chain was found in a study of cytomegalovirus exposure and HLA in healthy donors. As for the study in general: Roughly 77 million unique TCRs from HLA-typed donors made up an early data release.

The PCR used 60 Vbeta and 13 Jbeta primers. The protocol was immunoSEQ multiplex PCR, while the TCRdb copy is restricted to in-frame clones and leaves out a portion. The data contain 170,000 or so clones, approximately 84% of them seen just once; the ten biggest clones take up 4% to 6%. Germline-derived CDR1 and CDR2 are KGHSH and LQKENI. This CDR3 spans 16 amino acids. V trimming: 2 bases; J trimming: 3 bases; junction bases outside the gene matches: 8. Study outcomes and limitations: Most TCR beta V segments were productive about 90% or about 30% of the time in an earlier analysis. The listing of 150 or so TCR beta chains classed them as cytomegalovirus-associated.

To note about this clone: The antigen remains unidentified.

The receptor's source is a man between 18 and 29 years old in good health and CMV-seronegative. Sample: PBMCs. The chain employs TRBV18 and TRBJ2-7; TRBD1 matches at 9 bases. CDR3 coding DNA: TGTGCCAGCTCACCAATTATAACAGGGGGCGGCTACGAGCAGTACTTC. Protein sequence: CASSPIITGGGYEQYF.